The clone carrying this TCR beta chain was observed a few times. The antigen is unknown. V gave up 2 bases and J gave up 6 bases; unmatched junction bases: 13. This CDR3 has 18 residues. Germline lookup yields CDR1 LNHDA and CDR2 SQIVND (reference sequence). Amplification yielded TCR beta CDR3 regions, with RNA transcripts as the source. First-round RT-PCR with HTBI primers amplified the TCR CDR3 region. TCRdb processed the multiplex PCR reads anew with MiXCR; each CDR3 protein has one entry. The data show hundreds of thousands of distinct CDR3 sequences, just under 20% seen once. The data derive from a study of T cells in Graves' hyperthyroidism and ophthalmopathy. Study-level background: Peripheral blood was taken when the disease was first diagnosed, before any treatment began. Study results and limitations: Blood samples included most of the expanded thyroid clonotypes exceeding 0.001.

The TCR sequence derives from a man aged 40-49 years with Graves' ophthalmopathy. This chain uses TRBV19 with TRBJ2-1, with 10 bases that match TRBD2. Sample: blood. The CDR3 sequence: CASSINSWASGRGNEQFF. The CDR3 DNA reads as TGTGCCAGTAGTATAAATAGTTGGGCTAGCGGGAGAGGCAATGAGCAGTTCTTC.